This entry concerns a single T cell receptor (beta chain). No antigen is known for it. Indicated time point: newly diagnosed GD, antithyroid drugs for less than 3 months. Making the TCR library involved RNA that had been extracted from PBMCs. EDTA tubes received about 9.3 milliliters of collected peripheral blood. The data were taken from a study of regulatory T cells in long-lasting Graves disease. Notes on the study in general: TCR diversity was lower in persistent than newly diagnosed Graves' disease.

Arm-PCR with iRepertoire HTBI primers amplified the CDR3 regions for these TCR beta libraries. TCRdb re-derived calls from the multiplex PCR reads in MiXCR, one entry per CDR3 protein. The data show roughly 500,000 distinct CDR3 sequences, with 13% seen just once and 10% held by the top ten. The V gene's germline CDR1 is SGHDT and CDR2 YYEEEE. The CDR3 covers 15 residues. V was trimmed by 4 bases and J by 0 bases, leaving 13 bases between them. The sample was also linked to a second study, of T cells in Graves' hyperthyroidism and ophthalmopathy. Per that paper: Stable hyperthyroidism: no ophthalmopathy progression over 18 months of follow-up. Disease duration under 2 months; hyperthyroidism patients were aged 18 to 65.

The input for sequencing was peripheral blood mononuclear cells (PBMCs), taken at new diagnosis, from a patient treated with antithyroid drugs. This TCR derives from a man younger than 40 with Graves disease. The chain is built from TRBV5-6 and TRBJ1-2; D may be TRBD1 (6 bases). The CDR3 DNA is TGTGCCAGCAGCCAGGACAGATTACCTAACTATGGCTACACCTTC. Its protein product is CASSQDRLPNYGYTF.